This T cell receptor beta chain is drawn from a study of blood T cell repertoires in COVID-19. As for the study in general: The United States, Italy and Spain provided the acute and convalescent COVID-19 samples. PBMCs, B-cell-depleted T cells, or T cells were the source of the cDNA or gDNA that made up the material.

In the source study's methods: Scientists estimated how many nucleated cells there were by amplifying reference gene primers. The protocol was immunoSEQ multiplex PCR, while the TCRdb copy is restricted to in-frame clones and leaves out a portion. Clone size and V and J calls were adopted from that table, with D and trimming inferred from the DNA. The sample has about 100,000 clones; 80% to 90% are singletons. V shed 6 bases and J shed 0 bases, with 12 bases lying between them. This CDR3 has 14 amino acids. The germline V gene encodes CDR1 MDHEN and CDR2 SYDVKM. This clonotype originated in a man older than 75 with acute or convalescent COVID-19. Sequencing was performed on peripheral blood. The J gene is TRBJ2-7, the V gene TRBV28; D might be TRBD2 (6 bases). The CDR3 sequence: CASRRASASYEQYF. The CDR3 region has the DNA TGTGCCAGCAGGCGGGCTAGCGCCTCCTACGAGCAGTACTTC. The full variable domain, with the rest looked up from reference TRBV28 and TRBJ2-7, is DVKVTQSSRYLVKRTGEKVFLECVQDMDHENMFWYRQDPGLGLRLIYFSYDVKMKEKGDIPEGYSVSREKKERFSLILESASTNQTSMYLCASRRASASYEQYFGPGTRLTVT.